These 8 T cell receptor beta chains came from one sample sequenced in a study of T cell repertoires in cytomegalovirus infection. These TCRs' antigens remain unknown. TCRdb reprocessed the reads via MiXCR and lists one record per CDR3 protein. The repertoire has 450,000 to 600,000 distinct CDR3 sequences, 30% to 40% of them found once; the top ten carry roughly 16%. The sample was cultured PBMCs, taken from culture after CMV antigen stimulation. The receptors were sampled from a human donor in good health (CMV status not recorded). Some clones in this sample may be carry-over from other donors' samples.

This clonotype was counted between two and nine times. The rearrangement links TRBV12-3 or TRBV12-4 to TRBJ2-1; D is uncertain. The CDR3 is made up of 12 amino acids. V lost 7 bases and J lost 4, with 8 bases in between. Here the CDR3 reads CASTSTYNEQFF. The CDR3 nucleotides are TGTGCCAGCACTTCGACTTACAATGAGCAGTTCTTC.

This chain joins TRBV6-8 and TRBJ2-1, with D perhaps matching TRBD1 or TRBD2 (5 bases each). Germline CDR1 is MNHGY and CDR2 is SAAAGT. V lost 0 bases, J lost 6 bases, and 12 bases lay in between. This CDR3 comprises 15 residues. The CDR3 loop reads CASSYSRDQANEQFF. The CDR3 DNA sequence: TGTGCCAGCAGTTACTCCCGGGACCAAGCCAATGAGCAGTTCTTC.

The rearrangement joins TRBV6-1 to TRBJ1-2, with TRBD1 matching over 9 bases. CDR1 is MNHNS and CDR2 is SASEGT in the germline V gene. The CDR3 has 13 amino acids. With V trimmed by 6 bases and J by 8 bases, 7 bases remained unmatched. CDR3 sequence (DNA): TGTGCCAGCAGGGGGACAGGGAGTGGAGGCTACACCTTC. Its translation is CASRGTGSGGYTF.

The V call is TRBV7-4, the J call TRBJ2-1; D gene uncertain. The V gene lost 5 bases and the J gene lost 0 bases, with 20 bases spanning the gap. The CDR3 consists of 18 residues. Germline V lookup: CDR1 SGHVT, CDR2 SQSDAQ. The CDR3 sequence is CASSDEYGHTGSYNEQFF. The CDR3 bases are TGTGCCAGCAGCGACGAATATGGCCACACGGGCTCCTACAATGAGCAGTTCTTC.

The genes are TRBV7-9 and TRBJ1-2; possible D gene TRBD1, 5 bases. This CDR3 has 15 residues. Deletions cut 5 bases from V and 2 bases from J, with 15 bases between. From germline, CDR1 is SEHNR and CDR2 FQNEAQ (reference sequence). The CDR3 DNA reads as TGTGCCAGCAGCCCAACACAGGCGATCAACTATGGCTACACCTTC. Translating it yields CASSPTQAINYGYTF.

The chain uses TRBV6-5 and TRBJ2-2; TRBD1 agrees at 8 bases. Germline assignment: CDR1 MNHEY and CDR2 SVGAGI. This CDR3 has 13 residues. After removal of 7 bases from V and 3 bases from J, the junction contained 1 base not matched to a gene. The CDR3 DNA sequence: TGTGCCAGCAAGACAGGGGACACCGGGGAGCTGTTTTTT. This sequence encodes CASKTGDTGELFF.

The V gene is TRBV7-2, the J gene TRBJ2-3; D gene unclear. Germline-derived CDR1 and CDR2 are SGHTA and FQGNSA. Trimming pared 5 bases from V and 11 bases from J, leaving 14 bases between. The CDR3 length is 12 residues. This chain's CDR3 is CASSRPGLGQYF. As DNA, the CDR3 is TGTGCCAGCAGCCGGCCCGGCTTGGGGCAGTATTTT. Drawing the rest from reference TRBV7-2 and TRBJ2-3, the complete variable domain is GAGVSQSPSNKVTEKGKDVELRCDPISGHTALYWYRQSLGQGLEFLIYFQGNSAPDKSGLPSDRFSAERTGGSVSTLTIQRTQQEDSAVYLCASSRPGLGQYFGPGTRLTVL.

A word on this clonotype: A much larger clone differs from this one at a single base, so this may be a read error. The chain carries TRBV28 and TRBJ1-1; unclear D gene. Trimming cost V 2 bases and J 3 bases, with 7 bases left between them. In germline, CDR1 is MDHEN, CDR2 SYDVKM. CDR3 size: 13 residues. CDR3 in amino acids: CASSLRLDTEAFF. The CDR3 coding sequence is TGTGCCAGCAGTTTAAGGTTGGACACTGAAGCTTTCTTT.